These T cell receptor beta chains were read from a single sample in a study of STAT3 mutations in large granular lymphocyte leukemia. This table comes from immunoSEQ multiplex PCR, and its TCRdb copy is limited to in-frame clones, with some not included. The sample carries approximately 22,000 clones, 94% recorded once. The sample was peripheral blood mononuclear cells. Receptor source: a middle-aged man with T-cell large granular lymphocyte leukemia. Some clones in this sample may be carry-over from other donors' samples. The CDR3 runs from the conserved cysteine through the conserved F or W. Fields, in order: D gene, V gene, clone size, J gene, CDR3 protein, CDR3 DNA. A D gene is named only where the DNA matches it firmly. Part of the rows lack a size; the others show once, few, many or a class for expanded clones.

d_gene: TRBD1; v_gene: TRBV29-1; abundance: NA; j_gene: TRBJ2-7; CDR3aa: CSVAGGRQGSSYEQYF; CDR3nt: TGCAGCGTTGCAGGGGGCAGGCAAGGGAGCTCCTACGAGCAGTACTTC
d_gene: NA; v_gene: TRBV4-3; abundance: NA; j_gene: TRBJ1-1; CDR3aa: CASSQDREGVIYTEAFF; CDR3nt: TGCGCCAGCAGCCAAGATAGAGAGGGCGTTATCTACACTGAAGCTTTCTTT
d_gene: NA; v_gene: TRBV7-9; abundance: NA; j_gene: TRBJ2-7; CDR3aa: CATRNRPYEQYF; CDR3nt: TGTGCCACTAGGAACAGGCCCTACGAGCAGTACTTC
d_gene: TRBD1; v_gene: TRBV15; abundance: NA; j_gene: TRBJ1-2; CDR3aa: CATSRDGTGPNYGYTF; CDR3nt: TGTGCCACCAGCAGAGATGGGACAGGCCCTAACTATGGCTACACCTTC
d_gene: TRBD1; v_gene: TRBV30; abundance: few; j_gene: TRBJ2-3; CDR3aa: CAWSAGTGITDTQYF; CDR3nt: TGTGCCTGGAGTGCCGGGACAGGGATCACAGATACGCAGTATTTT
d_gene: TRBD1; v_gene: TRBV6-1; abundance: NA; j_gene: TRBJ1-6; CDR3aa: CASSESRGHFDSPLHF; CDR3nt: TGTGCCAGCAGTGAAAGCAGGGGGCATTTTGATTCACCCCTCCACTTT
d_gene: NA; v_gene: TRBV7-2; abundance: NA; j_gene: TRBJ2-1; CDR3aa: CASSLNSDNEQFF; CDR3nt: TGTGCCAGCAGCTTAAACTCCGACAATGAGCAGTTCTTC
d_gene: TRBD1; v_gene: TRBV6-1; abundance: NA; j_gene: TRBJ2-7; CDR3aa: CASSAQGTGWYEQYF; CDR3nt: TGTGCCAGCAGCGCCCAGGGGACAGGTTGGTACGAGCAGTACTTC
d_gene: NA; v_gene: TRBV7-9; abundance: once; j_gene: TRBJ1-2; CDR3aa: CASSPTLPTRYGYTF; CDR3nt: TGTGCCAGCAGCCCCACCTTGCCTACTCGCTATGGCTACACCTTC
d_gene: NA; v_gene: TRBV5-4; abundance: NA; j_gene: TRBJ2-1; CDR3aa: CASSFLGGKSYNEQFF; CDR3nt: TGTGCCAGCAGCTTCCTGGGGGGTAAGTCCTACAATGAGCAGTTCTTC
d_gene: NA; v_gene: TRBV12-5; abundance: NA; j_gene: TRBJ1-5; CDR3aa: CASGPRHEKRQPQHF; CDR3nt: TGTGCTAGTGGTCCCAGGCACGAGAAGCGGCAGCCCCAGCATTTT
d_gene: TRBD1; v_gene: TRBV28; abundance: NA; j_gene: TRBJ1-5; CDR3aa: CASSLIRGGNQPQHF; CDR3nt: TGTGCCAGCAGTTTAATCAGGGGGGGGAATCAGCCCCAGCATTTT
d_gene: NA; v_gene: TRBV6-6; abundance: NA; j_gene: TRBJ2-5; CDR3aa: CASSQWETQYF; CDR3nt: TGTGCCAGCAGTCAGTGGGAGACCCAGTACTTC
d_gene: NA; v_gene: TRBV7-2; abundance: once; j_gene: TRBJ1-1; CDR3aa: CASSATGHEAFF; CDR3nt: TGTGCCAGCAGCGCGACAGGCCATGAAGCTTTCTTT
d_gene: NA; v_gene: TRBV27; abundance: once; j_gene: TRBJ2-2; CDR3aa: CASSFRADALNTGELFF; CDR3nt: TGTGCCAGCAGTTTTCGGGCCGACGCCCTGAACACCGGGGAGCTGTTTTTT
d_gene: NA; v_gene: TRBV7-2; abundance: NA; j_gene: TRBJ1-5; CDR3aa: CASSLRGSSNQPQHF; CDR3nt: TGTGCCAGCAGCTTAAGGGGCAGCAGCAATCAGCCCCAGCATTTT
d_gene: NA; v_gene: TRBV27; abundance: NA; j_gene: TRBJ1-5; CDR3aa: CASSLLGTGNQPQHF; CDR3nt: TGTGCCAGCAGTTTACTGGGGACGGGCAATCAGCCCCAGCATTTT
d_gene: TRBD1; v_gene: TRBV6-1; abundance: NA; j_gene: TRBJ2-7; CDR3aa: CASRRTGTYEQYF; CDR3nt: TGTGCCAGCAGGCGGACAGGGACCTACGAGCAGTACTTC
d_gene: NA; v_gene: TRBV7-9; abundance: NA; j_gene: TRBJ2-7; CDR3aa: CASSLAGGYEQYF; CDR3nt: TGTGCCAGCAGCTTAGCAGGGGGCTACGAGCAGTACTTC
d_gene: NA; v_gene: TRBV30; abundance: NA; j_gene: TRBJ1-5; CDR3aa: CAWSVRGNQPQHF; CDR3nt: TGTGCCTGGAGTGTACGGGGAAATCAGCCCCAGCATTTT
d_gene: TRBD2; v_gene: TRBV2; abundance: NA; j_gene: TRBJ2-3; CDR3aa: CASSGLAGVADTQYF; CDR3nt: TGTGCCAGCAGTGGACTAGCGGGGGTGGCAGATACGCAGTATTTT
d_gene: TRBD1; v_gene: TRBV6-5; abundance: NA; j_gene: TRBJ1-1; CDR3aa: CASSYSGQGLEAFF; CDR3nt: TGTGCCAGCAGTTACTCGGGACAGGGACTTGAAGCTTTCTTT
d_gene: NA; v_gene: TRBV5-4; abundance: NA; j_gene: TRBJ2-7; CDR3aa: CASSLDSIFEQYF; CDR3nt: TGTGCCAGCAGCTTGGACAGTATTTTCGAGCAGTACTTC
d_gene: NA; v_gene: TRBV5-5; abundance: NA; j_gene: TRBJ2-7; CDR3aa: CASSFAGETYEQYF; CDR3nt: TGTGCCAGCAGCTTCGCAGGGGAAACCTACGAGCAGTACTTC
d_gene: NA; v_gene: TRBV7-2; abundance: NA; j_gene: TRBJ1-4; CDR3aa: CASSLVRGEKLFF; CDR3nt: TGTGCCAGCAGCTTAGTCCGGGGAGAAAAACTGTTTTTT
d_gene: TRBD1; v_gene: TRBV29-1; abundance: NA; j_gene: TRBJ1-1; CDR3aa: CSVRGGTGTGVEAFF; CDR3nt: TGCAGCGTTCGCGGAGGAACGGGAACAGGGGTTGAAGCTTTCTTT
d_gene: TRBD1; v_gene: TRBV29-1; abundance: once; j_gene: TRBJ1-1; CDR3aa: CSVGDRRTEAFF; CDR3nt: TGCAGCGTCGGGGACAGAAGGACTGAAGCTTTCTTT
d_gene: NA; v_gene: TRBV7-2; abundance: NA; j_gene: TRBJ2-7; CDR3aa: CASSLGGDYEQYF; CDR3nt: TGTGCCAGCAGCTTAGGCGGGGACTACGAGCAGTACTTC
d_gene: NA; v_gene: TRBV6-5; abundance: NA; j_gene: TRBJ1-5; CDR3aa: CASRLEGNQPQHF; CDR3nt: TGTGCCAGCAGACTAGAGGGGAATCAGCCCCAGCATTTT
d_gene: TRBD1; v_gene: TRBV29-1; abundance: NA; j_gene: TRBJ1-2; CDR3aa: CSVVSGQGHGYTF; CDR3nt: TGCAGCGTTGTATCGGGACAGGGCCATGGCTACACCTTC
d_gene: NA; v_gene: TRBV19; abundance: NA; j_gene: TRBJ1-1; CDR3aa: CASSEGRNLNTEAFF; CDR3nt: TGTGCCAGTAGCGAGGGACGGAACTTGAACACTGAAGCTTTCTTT
d_gene: TRBD2; v_gene: TRBV4-2; abundance: NA; j_gene: TRBJ2-7; CDR3aa: CASSLRDPRGDEQYF; CDR3nt: TGTGCCAGCAGCCTACGGGATCCGCGGGGGGACGAGCAGTACTTC
d_gene: TRBD1; v_gene: TRBV5-1; abundance: once; j_gene: TRBJ2-3; CDR3aa: CASSWTGATHLTDTQYF; CDR3nt: TGCGCCAGCAGCTGGACAGGGGCCACACATCTCACAGATACGCAGTATTTT
d_gene: TRBD1; v_gene: TRBV6-5; abundance: NA; j_gene: TRBJ2-7; CDR3aa: CASIQQGGVGEQYF; CDR3nt: TGTGCCAGCATCCAACAGGGGGGAGTGGGCGAGCAGTACTTC
d_gene: NA; v_gene: TRBV15; abundance: NA; j_gene: TRBJ1-5; CDR3aa: CATSPGPAQPQHF; CDR3nt: TGTGCCACCAGCCCCGGCCCCGCTCAGCCCCAGCATTTT
d_gene: NA; v_gene: TRBV5-1; abundance: NA; j_gene: TRBJ2-5; CDR3aa: CASSPGSWKETQYF; CDR3nt: TGCGCCAGCAGCCCGGGGAGCTGGAAAGAGACCCAGTACTTC
d_gene: TRBD1; v_gene: TRBV30; abundance: NA; j_gene: TRBJ2-5; CDR3aa: CAWDRGQGETQYF; CDR3nt: TGTGCCTGGGACAGGGGGCAGGGGGAGACCCAGTACTTC
d_gene: NA; v_gene: TRBV28; abundance: NA; j_gene: TRBJ1-3; CDR3aa: CASSGSPLNTIYF; CDR3nt: TGTGCCAGCAGCGGCAGCCCCTTAAACACCATATATTTT
d_gene: TRBD1; v_gene: TRBV4-2; abundance: NA; j_gene: TRBJ1-2; CDR3aa: CASSQDPGGYYGYTF; CDR3nt: TGTGCCAGCAGCCAAGACCCAGGGGGGTACTATGGCTACACCTTC
d_gene: NA; v_gene: TRBV11-2; abundance: NA; j_gene: TRBJ2-7; CDR3aa: CASSLNPPYEQYF; CDR3nt: TGTGCCAGCAGCTTAAACCCTCCCTACGAGCAGTACTTC
d_gene: NA; v_gene: TRBV6-5; abundance: NA; j_gene: TRBJ1-5; CDR3aa: CASSSAGWTQPQHF; CDR3nt: TGTGCCAGCAGTTCCGCAGGGTGGACTCAGCCCCAGCATTTT
d_gene: TRBD1; v_gene: TRBV2; abundance: few; j_gene: TRBJ1-4; CDR3aa: CASSLGQGRLFF; CDR3nt: TGTGCCAGCAGCCTAGGACAGGGTAGGCTGTTTTTT
d_gene: NA; v_gene: TRBV6-5; abundance: NA; j_gene: TRBJ2-5; CDR3aa: CASSRTPGLETQYF; CDR3nt: TGTGCCAGCAGTAGGACCCCAGGTTTGGAGACCCAGTACTTC
d_gene: NA; v_gene: TRBV7-9; abundance: once; j_gene: TRBJ1-4; CDR3aa: CASSLVPDQGEKLFF; CDR3nt: TGTGCCAGCAGCTTAGTCCCGGACCAAGGGGAAAAACTGTTTTTT
d_gene: TRBD2; v_gene: TRBV5-4; abundance: NA; j_gene: TRBJ2-7; CDR3aa: CASTLTGGEQYF; CDR3nt: TGTGCCAGCACCCTGACGGGGGGCGAGCAGTACTTC
d_gene: NA; v_gene: TRBV18; abundance: NA; j_gene: TRBJ1-1; CDR3aa: CASSPPRAHSSGHTEAFF; CDR3nt: TGTGCCAGCTCCCCTCCAAGGGCACATTCTTCGGGGCATACTGAAGCTTTCTTT
d_gene: NA; v_gene: TRBV7-8; abundance: NA; j_gene: TRBJ1-5; CDR3aa: CASSEGRVIQHF; CDR3nt: TGTGCCAGCAGTGAGGGTCGGGTGATTCAGCATTTT
d_gene: NA; v_gene: TRBV27; abundance: once; j_gene: TRBJ1-3; CDR3aa: CASGQARSGNTIYF; CDR3nt: TGTGCCAGCGGGCAGGCCCGCTCTGGAAACACCATATATTTT
d_gene: TRBD1; v_gene: TRBV7-9; abundance: once; j_gene: TRBJ1-4; CDR3aa: CASSLEGDRGEKLFF; CDR3nt: TGTGCCAGCAGCTTAGAGGGGGACAGGGGCGAAAAACTGTTTTTT
d_gene: NA; v_gene: TRBV7-2; abundance: NA; j_gene: TRBJ1-2; CDR3aa: CASSLSGGGYTF; CDR3nt: TGTGCCAGCAGCTTATCGGGAGGTGGCTACACCTTC
d_gene: NA; v_gene: TRBV2; abundance: NA; j_gene: TRBJ1-1; CDR3aa: CASKLGRDTEAFF; CDR3nt: TGTGCCAGCAAACTGGGTAGGGACACTGAAGCTTTCTTT
d_gene: NA; v_gene: TRBV6-6; abundance: NA; j_gene: TRBJ2-3; CDR3aa: CASRNDEGWGTDTQYF; CDR3nt: TGTGCCAGCAGAAATGACGAAGGATGGGGCACAGATACGCAGTATTTT
d_gene: NA; v_gene: TRBV30; abundance: once; j_gene: TRBJ1-6; CDR3aa: CAWSGPGSYNSPLHF; CDR3nt: TGTGCCTGGAGTGGGCCGGGGTCCTATAATTCACCCCTCCACTTT
d_gene: NA; v_gene: TRBV19; abundance: NA; j_gene: TRBJ1-6; CDR3aa: CASSSRTVPYSPLHF; CDR3nt: TGTGCCAGTAGTTCAAGGACAGTCCCCTATTCACCCCTCCACTTT